The 29 T cell receptor beta chains listed next were all sequenced from one sample in a study of T cell changes during pregnancy in multiple sclerosis (dated by TCRdb to between 2018 and 2020). Library generation was performed with the immunoSEQ multiplex PCR assay. Drawn from immuneACCESS, this table holds only the in-frame rearrangements with V and J called that TCRdb kept. Clones are partly lost; checked studies trace under half to an unresolved V gene and leave the rest unexplained. The table for this sample lists about 64,000 clones; approximately 92% of them were counted only once. More than 1.2% of the sample belongs to the ten largest clones. Sequenced material: peripheral blood, taken in the second trimester of pregnancy. These receptors were obtained from a female donor with multiple sclerosis, enrolled in a pregnancy study.

The V gene is TRBV6-4, the J gene TRBJ2-1; TRBD2 matches at 7 bases. V shed 5 bases and J 4 bases; nucleotides not matched to a gene: 8. Germline loops: CDR1 MRHNA, CDR2 SNTAGT. The CDR3 spans 15 residues. The chain's CDR3 is CASSSRGDGYNEQFF. For the CDR3, the DNA is TGTGCCAGCAGTTCTCGGGGGGACGGTTACAATGAGCAGTTCTTC.

The chain is built from TRBV18 and TRBJ2-7, with 7 bases matching TRBD1. This CDR3 spans 14 amino acids. J lost 3 bases, V lost 3 bases, and 5 bases had no gene match. Germline CDR1 and CDR2: KGHSH and LQKENI. As DNA, the CDR3 is TGTGCCAGCTCACCTATGGGACAGCGCTACGAGCAGTACTTC. Translated: CASSPMGQRYEQYF.

V gene TRBV11-2 combines with J gene TRBJ1-4, with D uncertain. The CDR3 runs 15 residues. CDR1 and CDR2 (germline): SGHAT, FQNNGV. Trimming cost V 4 bases and J 3 bases, with 12 bases left between them. The CDR3 coding sequence is TGTGCCAGCAGCTCCCCGAGCGGAGCTAATGAAAAACTGTTTTTT. Protein: CASSSPSGANEKLFF.

J is TRBJ2-2 and V is TRBV4-3; 7 bases agree with TRBD2. In germline, CDR1 is LGHNA, CDR2 YSLEER. The CDR3 is 15 residues long. Trimming at V came to 3 bases and at J to 1 base, leaving 2 bases not matched to a gene. The CDR3 sequence is CASSQGLKNTGELFF. In nucleotides, the CDR3 is TGCGCCAGCAGCCAGGGACTAAAGAACACCGGGGAGCTGTTTTTT.

This CDR3 is CASSAPGRNIQYF. CDR3 DNA: TGTGCCAGCAGTGCGCCGGGGAGGAACATTCAGTACTTC. This sequence joins TRBV27 and TRBJ2-4, with a possible D match to TRBD2 (6 bases). CDR1 is MNHEY and CDR2 is SMNVEV in the germline V gene (reference sequence). Trimming removed 5 bases at V and 7 bases at J, with 12 bases between. CDR3 size: 13 residues.

The chain carries TRBV28 and TRBJ2-3; maybe TRBD1 (6 bases). This CDR3 region has 16 residues. V lost 6 bases and J 4 bases, leaving 20 bases between the germline ends. Germline CDR1 MDHEN, CDR2 SYDVKM. The CDR3 coding sequence is TGTGCCAGCAGGTTTCGGACAGAAACTCTCCCAGATACGCAGTATTTT. Translated: CASRFRTETLPDTQYF.

This chain links TRBV6-1 with TRBJ2-7, with TRBD2 matching over 11 bases. The trim removed 3 bases at V and 3 bases at J, leaving 7 bases unmatched. CDR1 is MNHNS and CDR2 is SASEGT in the germline V gene. The CDR3 runs to 16 residues. CDR3 nucleotides: TGTGCCAGCAGTGATACTAGCGGGAGAAACCTCTACGAGCAGTACTTC. It specifies CASSDTSGRNLYEQYF.

The J gene is TRBJ1-2, the V gene TRBV10-3; 7 bases agree with TRBD1. Germline values: CDR1 ENHRY, CDR2 SYGVKD. The CDR3 spans 12 residues. CDR3 protein: CATGPSNYGYTF. CDR3 coding DNA: TGTGCGACAGGGCCCTCTAACTATGGCTACACCTTC.

Only one count was recorded for this clone. This rearrangement joins TRBV4-2 to TRBJ2-7, with TRBD1 matching over 12 bases. J gave up 5 bases and V 2 bases, and 7 bases lay outside the gene matches. CDR1 and CDR2 from the germline V gene are LGHNA and YNFKEQ. The length of the CDR3 is 16 residues. CDR3 DNA sequence: TGTGCCAGCAGCCAACACCCGGGACAGGGGGCCGACGAGCAGTACTTC. It encodes CASSQHPGQGADEQYF.

The CDR3 reads CASSLAKGARSEQYF. In nucleotides, the CDR3 is TGTGCCAGCAGCTTAGCGAAAGGAGCCCGCTCCGAGCAGTACTTC. The V and J genes are TRBV7-9 and TRBJ2-7; no definite D call. The CDR3 loop spans 15 amino acids. Germline CDR1 is SEHNR and CDR2 is FQNEAQ (reference sequence). The V end was cut by 0 bases, the J end by 6 bases, with 15 bases between.

This chain joins TRBV18 and TRBJ1-3, with unresolved D. The CDR3 length is 18 residues. V lost 3 bases and J lost 0, with 18 bases in between. Per the germline V gene, CDR1 is KGHSH and CDR2 is LQKENI. CDR3 sequence: CASSPPTLLPRSGNTIYF. CDR3 in DNA: TGTGCCAGCTCACCTCCCACACTACTCCCCCGCTCTGGAAACACCATATATTTT.

The gene calls are TRBV5-6 and TRBJ2-1; perhaps TRBD2 as D (5 bases). V was shortened by 4 bases and J by 5 bases, with 10 bases between the two germline ends. The CDR3 runs to 13 residues. Germline V gives CDR1 SGHDT, CDR2 YYEEEE. The CDR3 loop reads CASSLRGNNEQFF. CDR3 DNA: TGTGCCAGCAGCCTCCGGGGAAACAATGAGCAGTTCTTC.

This clone has just one count. Sequence at one end of the junction differs from germline and may be a read error. V gene TRBV7-7 combines with J gene TRBJ2-1; a possible D gene is TRBD2 (6 bases). Germline values: CDR1 SSHAT, CDR2 FNYEAQ (reference sequence). The CDR3 loop spans 15 amino acids. The CDR3 DNA reads TGTGCTAGCAGCTTAGGTGCGGGGATTAACAATGAGCAGTTCTTC. This gives the protein CASSLGAGINNEQFF.

The rearrangement joins TRBV9 to TRBJ2-3; 7 nucleotides agree with TRBD2. V shed 3 bases and J 0 bases; nucleotides not matched to a gene: 7. Germline lookup yields CDR1 SGDLS and CDR2 YYNGEE. The CDR3 totals 16 residues. The CDR3 loop reads CASSALGGMSTDTQYF. The DNA of the CDR3 is TGTGCCAGCAGCGCCCTCGGGGGGATGAGCACAGATACGCAGTATTTT.

The chain has TRBV11-3 and TRBJ2-1; 9 bases are shared with TRBD2. The CDR3 spans 16 residues. Losses at the gene ends were 5 bases for V and 4 bases for J; bases not matched to a gene: 9. Germline lookup yields CDR1 SGHNT and CDR2 YENEEA. The DNA for the CDR3 is TGTGCCAGCAGCCTATTAGCGGGAGCCACTTACAATGAGCAGTTCTTC. It encodes CASSLLAGATYNEQFF.

This clone was counted once. CDR3: CASSLGGGPNQPQHF. The CDR3 nucleotides are TGTGCCAGCAGCCTCGGGGGTGGTCCTAATCAGCCCCAGCATTTT. V and J are TRBV5-5 and TRBJ1-5; a possible D gene is TRBD1 (5 bases). V shed 4 bases and J shed 4 bases, with 15 bases lying between them. Germline V gene data show CDR1 as SGHKS and CDR2 as YYEKEE (reference sequence). This CDR3 comprises 15 residues.

CDR3 region: CASSLAPQGFGGYTF. Written as DNA, the CDR3 is TGCGCCAGCAGCTTGGCCCCACAGGGGTTCGGCGGCTACACCTTC. The J gene is TRBJ1-2, the V gene TRBV5-1; 7 bases agree with TRBD1. The CDR3 sequence is 15 residues long. The germline gives CDR1 SGHRS, CDR2 YFSETQ. The V segment lost 0 bases and the J segment 8 bases; nucleotides outside the gene matches: 10.

In this sample, this clone turned up once. This chain links TRBV29-1 with TRBJ1-5; maybe TRBD1 (6 bases). There are 13 residues in the CDR3. V shed 4 bases and J shed 4 bases, with 11 bases lying between them. Germline assignment: CDR1 SQVTM and CDR2 ANQGSEA. The CDR3 spells CSVVERGNQPQHF. Here the CDR3 DNA reads TGCAGCGTTGTGGAGAGGGGGAATCAGCCCCAGCATTTT. Filled out from reference TRBV29-1 and TRBJ1-5, the complete variable domain reads SAVISQKPSRDICQRGTSLTIQCQVDSQVTMMFWYRQQPGQSLTLIATANQGSEATYESGFVIDKFPISRPNLTFSTLTVSNMSPEDSSIYLCSVVERGNQPQHFGDGTRLSIL.

The V call is TRBV5-1, the J call TRBJ2-5, with a tentative D call TRBD1 (5 bases). CDR1 is SGHRS, CDR2 YFSETQ, per germline. V gave up 6 bases and J gave up 5 bases, with 17 bases separating them. CDR3 length: 14 amino acids. DNA for the CDR3: TGCGCCAGCACCCTGGGGCGATTTGGGGAGACCCAGTACTTC. The encoded protein is CASTLGRFGETQYF.

The chain carries TRBV27 and TRBJ1-3; 8 nucleotides align to TRBD1. Unmatched junction bases numbered 7, after V lost 5 bases and J lost 4 bases. Germline-derived CDR1 and CDR2 are MNHEY and SMNVEV (reference sequence). The CDR3 consists of 15 residues. In DNA, the CDR3 is TGTGCCAGCAGTGTCCGGCACAGGGGGGGAAACACCATATATTTT. Protein product: CASSVRHRGGNTIYF.

The rearrangement joins TRBV5-1 to TRBJ2-3, with 9 bases lining up with TRBD2. Germline V gives CDR1 SGHRS, CDR2 YFSETQ. The CDR3 totals 14 residues. Trimming took 5 bases from V and 1 from J; bases not matched to a gene: 2. The CDR3 sequence is CASRREGGTDTQYF. CDR3 coding DNA: TGCGCCAGCAGGCGGGAGGGCGGCACAGATACGCAGTATTTT.

The V call is TRBV19, the J call TRBJ2-2, with D perhaps matching TRBD2 (5 bases). With 4 bases removed from V and 6 bases from J, the gap between germline ends came to 12 bases. This CDR3 has 14 amino acids. CDR1 is LNHDA, CDR2 SQIVND, per germline (reference sequence). The CDR3 nucleotides read TGTGCCAGTAGTACCCAGACTACCCCCGGGGAGCTGTTTTTT. Translating gives CASSTQTTPGELFF. The whole variable domain, remainder taken from reference TRBV19 and TRBJ2-2, is DGGITQSPKYLFRKEGQNVTLSCEQNLNHDAMYWYRQDPGQGLRLIYYSQIVNDFQKGDIAEGYSVSREKKESFPLTVTSAQKNPTAFYLCASSTQTTPGELFFGEGSRLTVL.

The CDR3 sequence: CASSLVSSTDTQYF. Here the CDR3 DNA reads TGTGCCAGCAGCCTAGTATCGAGTACAGATACGCAGTATTTT. V and J are TRBV7-9 and TRBJ2-3; D is uncertain. With 5 bases removed from V and 3 bases from J, the gap between germline ends came to 12 bases. From germline, CDR1 is SEHNR and CDR2 FQNEAQ (reference sequence). CDR3 length: 14 amino acids.

The chain employs TRBV6-6 and TRBJ1-5; tentative D call: TRBD1 (6 bases). V shed 2 bases and J shed 4 bases, with 15 bases lying between them. The CDR3 spans 16 residues. Germline CDR1 and CDR2: MNHNY and SVGAGI (reference sequence). CDR3 sequence reads: CASSYPGGTFNQPQHF. The DNA for the CDR3 is TGTGCCAGCAGTTACCCGGGGGGGACATTTAATCAGCCCCAGCATTTT.

V is TRBV28 and J is TRBJ2-7; 13 bases are a match to TRBD2. J gave up 5 bases and V 6 bases, and 7 bases lay outside the gene matches. The germline gives CDR1 MDHEN, CDR2 SYDVKM. The CDR3 is made up of 15 amino acids. This CDR3 reads CASSVGLAGIDEQYF. CDR3 bases: TGTGCCAGCAGCGTGGGACTAGCGGGAATCGACGAGCAGTACTTC.

The chain couples TRBV5-1 to TRBJ1-2; D is undetermined. V shed 4 bases and J shed 5 bases, with 18 bases lying between them. The CDR3 is 15 residues long. Germline V gene data show CDR1 as SGHRS and CDR2 as YFSETQ. The chain's CDR3 is CASSRTFAERYGYTF. CDR3 coding DNA: TGCGCCAGCAGCCGAACCTTTGCAGAAAGATATGGCTACACCTTC.

The chain joins TRBV10-3 to TRBJ2-1; 8 nucleotides align to TRBD1. This CDR3 spans 14 amino acids. Trimming took 6 bases from V and 8 from J; bases not matched to a gene: 9. Germline CDR1 ENHRY, CDR2 SYGVKD. In nucleotides, the CDR3 is TGTGCCATCAGCGGACAGGGACCAACGGATGAGCAGTTCTTC. It encodes CAISGQGPTDEQFF.

The chain has TRBV18 and TRBJ2-5; the match to TRBD1 covers 9 bases. The CDR3 extends over 15 amino acids. The V gene's germline CDR1 is KGHSH and CDR2 LQKENI. Trimming took 4 bases from V and 4 from J; bases not matched to a gene: 7. For the CDR3, the DNA is TGTGCCAGCTCACTAGGGGACAGGGTCTCAGAGACCCAGTACTTC. Residues: CASSLGDRVSETQYF.

The chain combines TRBV28 with TRBJ2-7; TRBD1 matches 7 bases. The ends lost 6 bases at V and 4 bases at J; junction bases unmatched: 9. Germline assignment: CDR1 MDHEN and CDR2 SYDVKM. The CDR3 totals 14 residues. The CDR3, as DNA: TGTGCCAGCAGACGATCCGGGACAGTATACGAGCAGTACTTC. This sequence encodes CASRRSGTVYEQYF.